The 10 T cell receptor beta chains presented below share a single source sample, sequenced in a study of Graves' ophthalmopathy and Graves' hyperthyroidism. RNA transcripts provided the template for amplifying TCR beta CDR3 regions. Second-round multiplex PCR followed a first-round RT-PCR using HTBI primers. From the multiplex PCR reads, TCRdb called clonotypes with MiXCR, one entry per CDR3 protein. The repertoire consists of approximately 1.2 million distinct CDR3 sequences, with about 38% occurring once and the leading ten covering more than 9.5%. The source material was peripheral blood or thyroid tissue (not recorded which). These receptors came from an adult man with Graves' hyperthyroidism.

V gene TRBV13 combines with J gene TRBJ2-7; D is possibly TRBD2 (6 bases). Looked up from germline, CDR1 is PRHDT and CDR2 is FYEKMQ (reference sequence). The V gene lost 6 bases and the J gene lost 4 bases, with 19 bases spanning the gap. This CDR3 comprises 15 residues. The CDR3 nucleotides are TGTGCCAGCAGATCCGGGAGTAATCCAATTTACGAGCAGTACTTC. Translated: CASRSGSNPIYEQYF.

This clonotype was found a few times. This rearrangement joins TRBV4-3 to TRBJ1-4; perhaps TRBD1 as D (5 bases). CDR1 LGHNA and CDR2 YSLEER come from the germline V gene. The CDR3 consists of 15 residues. V gave up 2 bases and J gave up 4 bases, with 11 bases separating them. CDR3 sequence: CASSQSRENNEKLFF. The CDR3 DNA reads TGCGCCAGCAGCCAAAGCAGGGAGAATAATGAAAAACTGTTTTTT.

The V call is TRBV7-2, the J call TRBJ1-1, with TRBD1 as a possible D gene (5 bases). CDR3 size: 14 residues. V shed 3 bases and J shed 6 bases, with 14 bases lying between them. Germline V CDR1 and CDR2: SGHTA, FQGNSA. CDR3 nucleotide sequence: TGTGCCAGCAGCTTTGGGCAGGGTCTTTCTGAAGCTTTCTTT. This codes for CASSFGQGLSEAFF.

The chain links TRBV20-1 to TRBJ2-7; 9 bases are shared with TRBD2. CDR3 length: 16 residues. V trimming: 0 bases; J trimming: 1 base; junction bases outside the gene matches: 7. The germline gives CDR1 DFQATT, CDR2 SNEGSKA (reference sequence). CDR3 nucleotide sequence: TGCAGTGCTAGAGAAGTAGAAGCGGGAGGATCCTACGAGCAGTACTTC. This codes for CSAREVEAGGSYEQYF.

This clonotype has a count of ten or more. The rearrangement uses TRBV14 and TRBJ1-2; D unresolved. The V gene's germline CDR1 is SGHDN and CDR2 FVKESK. This CDR3 comprises 13 residues. The V gene lost 1 base and the J gene lost 1 base, with 4 bases spanning the gap. The CDR3 nucleotides are TGTGCCAGCAGCCAAGTTATTAACTATGGCTACACCTTC. Residues: CASSQVINYGYTF.

This clonotype was recorded many times. V and J are TRBV7-8 and TRBJ1-5, with unresolved D. The germline V gene has CDR1 SGHVS and CDR2 FQNEAQ. The CDR3 is made up of 13 amino acids. Trimming left V 4 bases short and J 7 bases short, with 11 bases between. CDR3 sequence (DNA): TGTGCCAGCAGCTACCAGACGGGGCAGCCCCAGCATTTT. It specifies CASSYQTGQPQHF.

The sample holds many counts of this clonotype. The chain couples TRBV12-3 or TRBV12-4 to TRBJ2-5; D may be TRBD1 or TRBD2 (5 bases each). This CDR3 comprises 14 residues. The V and J ends lost 7 bases and 2 bases respectively, with 14 bases between them. The CDR3 sequence is CASKAGTAQETQYF. DNA of the CDR3: TGTGCCAGCAAGGCCGGGACGGCTCAAGAGACCCAGTACTTC.

This clonotype appeared many times. This sequence joins TRBV29-1 and TRBJ1-1; D is unresolved. The V end was cut by 6 bases, the J end by 0 bases, with 11 bases between. Germline V CDR1 and CDR2: SQVTM, ANQGSEA. The CDR3 length is 13 residues. CDR3 nucleotides: TGCAGCGTAGGCAGGCGTATGAACACTGAAGCTTTCTTT. It encodes CSVGRRMNTEAFF.

V and J are TRBV6-5 and TRBJ2-7, with D perhaps matching TRBD2 (6 bases). V shed 6 bases and J shed 0 bases, with 21 bases lying between them. Germline lookup yields CDR1 MNHEY and CDR2 SVGAGI. The CDR3 extends over 17 amino acids. CDR3 in DNA: TGTGCCAGCAGAATAAGAACCTGGCGGGGAAGCTCCTACGAGCAGTACTTC. Its protein is CASRIRTWRGSSYEQYF.

The chain links TRBV12-3 or TRBV12-4 to TRBJ1-1, with D unresolved. The V and J ends lost 6 bases and 7 bases respectively, with 12 bases between them. This CDR3 has 12 amino acids. This CDR3 reads CASRYLLGEAFF. In nucleotides, the CDR3 is TGTGCCAGCAGATACCTGTTGGGTGAAGCTTTCTTT.